These T cell receptor beta chains were read from a single sample in a study of blood T cell repertoires in COVID-19. Produced via immunoSEQ multiplex PCR; TCRdb's table is partial and in-frame only. The table lists about 190,000 clones, around 85% of them singletons, with about 1.1% in the top ten. Sequencing input: peripheral blood. These receptors all stem from a man aged 25 to 40 with acute or convalescent COVID-19. Each CDR3 is given with its conserved first and last residue. The order of the fields is J gene, clone size, D gene, V gene, CDR3 protein, CDR3 DNA. A D gene is named only where the DNA matches it firmly. Part of the rows lack a size; the others show once, few, many or a class for expanded clones.

j_call: TRBJ2-1
clone_size: NA
d_call: TRBD2
v_call: TRBV5-1
cdr3_aa: CASSLVTSVEQFF
cdr3_nt: TGCGCCAGCAGCTTGGTTACTAGCGTTGAGCAGTTCTTC

j_call: TRBJ1-6
clone_size: NA
d_call: TRBD1
v_call: TRBV7-2
cdr3_aa: CASSPDRYNSPLHF
cdr3_nt: TGTGCCAGCAGTCCGGACAGGTATAATTCACCCCTCCACTTT

j_call: TRBJ1-2
clone_size: NA
d_call: TRBD1
v_call: TRBV5-1
cdr3_aa: CASGLPGQGAAGYTF
cdr3_nt: TGCGCCAGCGGGCTTCCGGGACAGGGGGCCGCTGGCTACACCTTC

j_call: TRBJ2-7
clone_size: NA
d_call: TRBD2
v_call: TRBV10-3
cdr3_aa: CAISEPGLESFEQYF
cdr3_nt: TGTGCCATCAGTGAACCGGGACTAGAGTCATTCGAGCAGTACTTC

j_call: TRBJ1-4
clone_size: NA
d_call: NA
v_call: TRBV30
cdr3_aa: CAWGTATNEKLFF
cdr3_nt: TGTGCCTGGGGAACAGCAACTAATGAAAAACTGTTTTTT

j_call: TRBJ1-1
clone_size: NA
d_call: TRBD1
v_call: TRBV4-2
cdr3_aa: CASSQFIPRQGMNTEAFF
cdr3_nt: TGTGCCAGCAGCCAGTTCATCCCGCGACAGGGGATGAACACTGAAGCTTTCTTT

j_call: TRBJ2-1
clone_size: NA
d_call: NA
v_call: TRBV7-9
cdr3_aa: CASSPQGLVPYNEQFF
cdr3_nt: TGTGCCAGCAGCCCCCAGGGGTTGGTCCCTTACAATGAGCAGTTCTTC

j_call: TRBJ2-1
clone_size: NA
d_call: NA
v_call: TRBV15
cdr3_aa: CATRAVYNEQFF
cdr3_nt: TGTGCCACCAGAGCGGTTTACAATGAGCAGTTCTTC

j_call: TRBJ2-4
clone_size: NA
d_call: TRBD2
v_call: TRBV4-2
cdr3_aa: CASSRERGSSKNIQYF
cdr3_nt: TGTGCCAGCAGCCGAGAGCGGGGGTCAAGCAAAAACATTCAGTACTTC

j_call: TRBJ1-2
clone_size: NA
d_call: NA
v_call: TRBV7-8
cdr3_aa: CASSLTRSTASGYTF
cdr3_nt: TGTGCCAGCAGCTTAACCCGGTCCACAGCTTCTGGCTACACCTTC

j_call: TRBJ2-1
clone_size: NA
d_call: NA
v_call: TRBV2
cdr3_aa: CASKGDYNEQFF
cdr3_nt: TGTGCCAGCAAAGGGGACTACAATGAGCAGTTCTTC

j_call: TRBJ1-4
clone_size: once
d_call: TRBD1
v_call: TRBV27
cdr3_aa: CASSIAGTGGGWEKLFF
cdr3_nt: TGTGCCAGCAGTATCGCCGGGACAGGGGGCGGATGGGAAAAACTGTTTTTT

j_call: TRBJ1-4
clone_size: NA
d_call: TRBD1
v_call: TRBV29-1
cdr3_aa: CSGGQGTEKLFF
cdr3_nt: TGCAGCGGAGGACAGGGAACTGAAAAACTGTTTTTT

j_call: TRBJ1-1
clone_size: NA
d_call: TRBD1
v_call: TRBV7-3
cdr3_aa: CASSVDRVGEAFF
cdr3_nt: TGTGCCAGCAGCGTGGACAGGGTAGGTGAAGCTTTCTTT

j_call: TRBJ2-3
clone_size: NA
d_call: NA
v_call: TRBV5-1
cdr3_aa: CASDSGEDTQYF
cdr3_nt: TGCGCCAGCGACTCGGGGGAAGATACGCAGTATTTT

j_call: TRBJ1-4
clone_size: NA
d_call: TRBD1
v_call: TRBV7-9
cdr3_aa: CASSLDRGQGFEKLFF
cdr3_nt: TGTGCCAGCAGCTTGGATCGAGGACAGGGCTTTGAAAAACTGTTTTTT

j_call: TRBJ1-2
clone_size: NA
d_call: NA
v_call: TRBV5-1
cdr3_aa: CASSLAEGEVSGYTF
cdr3_nt: TGCGCCAGCAGCTTGGCTGAGGGAGAGGTCTCTGGCTACACCTTC

j_call: TRBJ2-3
clone_size: NA
d_call: NA
v_call: TRBV24-1
cdr3_aa: CATSDVASTDTQYF
cdr3_nt: TGTGCCACCAGTGATGTAGCGAGCACAGATACGCAGTATTTT

j_call: TRBJ2-3
clone_size: NA
d_call: TRBD2
v_call: TRBV7-9
cdr3_aa: CASSFGTGFTSGGNTQYF
cdr3_nt: TGTGCCAGCAGCTTTGGGACAGGGTTTACTAGCGGGGGAAATACGCAGTATTTT

j_call: TRBJ2-3
clone_size: NA
d_call: TRBD2
v_call: TRBV3-1/TRBV3-2
cdr3_aa: CASSPRGLLAGGPDTQYF
cdr3_nt: TGTGCCAGCAGCCCAAGGGGCCTTCTAGCGGGAGGCCCAGATACGCAGTATTTT

j_call: TRBJ1-4
clone_size: NA
d_call: NA
v_call: TRBV9
cdr3_aa: CASSVGSGGPNEKLFF
cdr3_nt: TGTGCCAGCAGCGTGGGTAGCGGGGGTCCTAATGAAAAACTGTTTTTT

j_call: TRBJ1-5
clone_size: NA
d_call: NA
v_call: TRBV7-4
cdr3_aa: CASGLLSPEAGSNQPQHF
cdr3_nt: TGTGCCAGCGGCTTACTATCACCGGAAGCGGGGAGCAATCAGCCCCAGCATTTT

j_call: TRBJ1-3
clone_size: once
d_call: NA
v_call: TRBV18
cdr3_aa: CASSPRHPRDSGNTIYF
cdr3_nt: TGTGCCAGCTCACCACGTCATCCCCGGGACTCTGGAAACACCATATATTTT

j_call: TRBJ2-7
clone_size: NA
d_call: NA
v_call: TRBV19
cdr3_aa: CASSTYGGPGYEQYF
cdr3_nt: TGTGCCAGTAGTACGTACGGAGGGCCAGGGTACGAGCAGTACTTC

j_call: TRBJ1-5
clone_size: NA
d_call: TRBD1
v_call: TRBV7-8
cdr3_aa: CASSSLTGAVGNQPQHF
cdr3_nt: TGTGCCAGCAGCTCATTGACAGGGGCGGTAGGCAATCAGCCCCAGCATTTT

j_call: TRBJ2-1
clone_size: few
d_call: TRBD2
v_call: TRBV19
cdr3_aa: CATLQFAHGLAGAGEQFF
cdr3_nt: TGTGCCACCCTCCAGTTCGCCCACGGACTAGCGGGAGCGGGGGAGCAGTTCTTC

j_call: TRBJ2-2
clone_size: NA
d_call: NA
v_call: TRBV15
cdr3_aa: CATSRGAGQGPTGELFF
cdr3_nt: TGTGCCACCAGCAGGGGAGCGGGACAAGGGCCCACCGGGGAGCTGTTTTTT

j_call: TRBJ1-2
clone_size: NA
d_call: TRBD1
v_call: TRBV30
cdr3_aa: CAWKGAYGYGYTF
cdr3_nt: TGTGCCTGGAAGGGGGCGTACGGCTATGGCTACACCTTC

j_call: TRBJ1-3
clone_size: NA
d_call: NA
v_call: TRBV11-2
cdr3_aa: CASSSQSSGNTIYF
cdr3_nt: TGTGCCAGCAGCTCACAGAGCTCTGGAAACACCATATATTTT

j_call: TRBJ2-3
clone_size: NA
d_call: NA
v_call: TRBV19
cdr3_aa: CASSSVEADTQYF
cdr3_nt: TGTGCCAGTAGTAGTGTTGAGGCAGATACGCAGTATTTT

j_call: TRBJ1-6
clone_size: few
d_call: TRBD1
v_call: TRBV9
cdr3_aa: CASSTGDAYNSPLHF
cdr3_nt: TGTGCCAGTTCGACAGGGGACGCCTATAATTCACCCCTCCACTTT

j_call: TRBJ1-2
clone_size: NA
d_call: TRBD1
v_call: TRBV30
cdr3_aa: CAWSYDRGREGYTF
cdr3_nt: TGTGCCTGGAGTTATGACAGGGGAAGAGAAGGCTACACCTTC

j_call: TRBJ1-5
clone_size: NA
d_call: NA
v_call: TRBV11-2
cdr3_aa: CASSLDRNQPQHF
cdr3_nt: TGTGCCAGCAGCTTAGACAGAAATCAGCCCCAGCATTTT

j_call: TRBJ1-1
clone_size: few
d_call: NA
v_call: TRBV7-9
cdr3_aa: CASIDSAGLEAFF
cdr3_nt: TGTGCCAGCATCGATTCTGCGGGCTTAGAAGCTTTCTTT

j_call: TRBJ2-5
clone_size: NA
d_call: TRBD2
v_call: TRBV4-1
cdr3_aa: CASSQVLTLAGETQYF
cdr3_nt: TGCGCCAGCAGCCAAGTGTTGACACTAGCGGGAGAGACCCAGTACTTC

j_call: TRBJ1-2
clone_size: NA
d_call: TRBD1
v_call: TRBV24-1
cdr3_aa: CATSDNPGQGTGYTF
cdr3_nt: TGTGCCACCAGTGACAATCCGGGACAGGGGACTGGCTACACCTTC

j_call: TRBJ2-2
clone_size: NA
d_call: NA
v_call: TRBV3-1/TRBV3-2
cdr3_aa: CASSQGQLGTGELFF
cdr3_nt: TGTGCCAGCAGCCAAGGACAGTTAGGCACCGGGGAGCTGTTTTTT

j_call: TRBJ1-4
clone_size: NA
d_call: TRBD1
v_call: TRBV9
cdr3_aa: CASSAQGATNEKLFF
cdr3_nt: TGTGCCAGCAGCGCACAGGGGGCGACTAATGAAAAACTGTTTTTT

j_call: TRBJ1-4
clone_size: NA
d_call: NA
v_call: TRBV5-5
cdr3_aa: CASSLAGEFEKLFF
cdr3_nt: TGTGCCAGCAGCTTGGCAGGGGAGTTTGAAAAACTGTTTTTT

j_call: TRBJ2-7
clone_size: NA
d_call: TRBD2
v_call: TRBV27
cdr3_aa: CASSLTGEGTASYEQYF
cdr3_nt: TGTGCCAGCAGTCTAACCGGGGAGGGGACCGCATCCTACGAGCAGTACTTC

j_call: TRBJ2-5
clone_size: once
d_call: NA
v_call: TRBV5-1
cdr3_aa: CASRSGVETQYF
cdr3_nt: TGCGCCAGCAGGTCAGGGGTAGAGACCCAGTACTTC

j_call: TRBJ1-2
clone_size: NA
d_call: TRBD1
v_call: TRBV5-4
cdr3_aa: CASSSGQDYYGYTF
cdr3_nt: TGTGCCAGCAGCTCGGGACAGGATTACTATGGCTACACCTTC

j_call: TRBJ2-4
clone_size: NA
d_call: NA
v_call: TRBV5-4
cdr3_aa: CASSLNSGSPNIQYF
cdr3_nt: TGTGCCAGCAGCTTGAATTCAGGGTCGCCAAACATTCAGTACTTC

j_call: TRBJ1-2
clone_size: NA
d_call: NA
v_call: TRBV12-3/TRBV12-4
cdr3_aa: CASSRSGGYTF
cdr3_nt: TGTGCCAGCAGTCGGAGTGGTGGCTACACCTTC